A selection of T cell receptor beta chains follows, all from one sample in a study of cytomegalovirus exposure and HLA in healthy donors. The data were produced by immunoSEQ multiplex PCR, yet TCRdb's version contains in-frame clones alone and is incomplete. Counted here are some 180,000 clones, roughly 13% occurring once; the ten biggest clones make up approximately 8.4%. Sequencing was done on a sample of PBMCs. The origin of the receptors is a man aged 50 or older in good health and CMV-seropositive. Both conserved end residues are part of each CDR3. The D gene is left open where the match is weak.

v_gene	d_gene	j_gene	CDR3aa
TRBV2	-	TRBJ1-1	CASSVEWDSATEAFF
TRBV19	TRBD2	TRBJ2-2	CASSGGGNTGELFF
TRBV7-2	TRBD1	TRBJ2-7	CASSRGTGGYEQYF
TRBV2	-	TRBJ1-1	CASNRDSTEAFF
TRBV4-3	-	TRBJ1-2	CASSQAAGGYGYTF
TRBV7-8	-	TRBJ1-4	CASSLTRAPTNEKLFF
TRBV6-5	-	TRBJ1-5	CASRAWGNRDQPQHF
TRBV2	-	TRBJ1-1	CASSSRNTEAFF
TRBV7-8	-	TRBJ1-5	CASTSRGQPQHF
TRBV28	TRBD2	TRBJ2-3	CASSPGLAGTDTQYF